A selection of T cell receptor beta chains follows, all from one sample in a study of blood T cell repertoires in COVID-19. Here immunoSEQ multiplex PCR was the method, and the copy in TCRdb shows in-frame clones only, minus some. The sample has about 21,000 clones; nearly 90% are singletons. Sequencing was done on a sample of peripheral blood. The receptors stem from a human donor with active COVID-19. The donor label of this sample is uncertain. Both conserved end residues are part of each CDR3. A D gene is named only where the DNA matches it firmly. Rows may omit the clone size; those that give it use once, few, many or a size class.

v_call	d_call	clone_size	j_call	cdr3_nt	cdr3_aa
TRBV7-2	-	-	TRBJ2-2	TGTGCCAGCAGCTCACGAGGCCCAGCCAACACCGGGGAGCTGTTTTTT	CASSSRGPANTGELFF
TRBV29-1	-	-	TRBJ2-7	TGCAGCGCCCTCCAGGGATACGAGCAGTACTTC	CSALQGYEQYF
TRBV19	TRBD2	-	TRBJ2-2	TGTGCCAGTAGTATACAGCTAGCGGGGAGGAACACCGGGGAGCTGTTTTTT	CASSIQLAGRNTGELFF
TRBV2	TRBD2	-	TRBJ2-5	TGTGCCAGCAGTCCTGACCTAGCGGTCCAAGAGACCCAGTACTTC	CASSPDLAVQETQYF
TRBV6-1	-	-	TRBJ1-1	TGTGCCAGCAGTGATCTTCGGGGGAACACTGAAGCTTTCTTT	CASSDLRGNTEAFF
TRBV12-3/TRBV12-4	TRBD2	-	TRBJ2-3	TGTGCCAGCAGGCCTAGCGGGGAAGATACGCAGTATTTT	CASRPSGEDTQYF
TRBV6-4	TRBD1	-	TRBJ1-1	TGTGCCAGCAGTCGGACAGGGAACACTGAAGCTTTCTTT	CASSRTGNTEAFF
TRBV14	-	-	TRBJ1-6	TGTGCCAGCAGCTTCGTCGGCAGGGTTAATTCACCCCTCCACTTT	CASSFVGRVNSPLHF
TRBV10-3	TRBD2	-	TRBJ2-3	TGTGCCATCAGGGGACTAGCGGGAACAGATACGCAGTATTTT	CAIRGLAGTDTQYF
TRBV27	TRBD1	few	TRBJ1-2	TGTGCCAGCAGCCTTGTCAGGGGGAATGGCTACACCTTC	CASSLVRGNGYTF
TRBV24-1	TRBD2	-	TRBJ2-3	TGTGCCACCAGTGATCCGGGGGGGCGCGGCACAGATACGCAGTATTTT	CATSDPGGRGTDTQYF
TRBV3-1/TRBV3-2	TRBD1	-	TRBJ1-6	TGTGCCAGCAGCCAAGTGACAGGGAGCTCCTATAATTCACCCCTCCACTTT	CASSQVTGSSYNSPLHF
TRBV5-4	TRBD2	-	TRBJ2-2	TGTGCCAGCAGCTTGGGAGGGTTAGCGGGGGGCCTTAACACCGGGGAGCTGTTTTTT	CASSLGGLAGGLNTGELFF
TRBV6-5	-	-	TRBJ2-7	TGTGCCAGCAGTTCCGGGACCTACGAGCAGTACTTC	CASSSGTYEQYF
TRBV5-6	TRBD2	-	TRBJ2-1	TGTGCCAGCAGCTTGCTAGCGGGAGCCCTCAATGAGCAGTTCTTC	CASSLLAGALNEQFF
TRBV5-4	-	-	TRBJ2-5	TGTGCCAGCAGCTTGGCCGGCAGGGCACAAGAGACCCAGTACTTC	CASSLAGRAQETQYF
TRBV4-2	TRBD1	-	TRBJ1-5	TGTGCCAGCGCAGGACAGGGGGCGCGTGGCAATCAGCCCCAGCATTTT	CASAGQGARGNQPQHF
TRBV11-2	TRBD2	once	TRBJ2-3	TGTGCCAGCAGCACCGGGACTAGCGGCACAGATACGCAGTATTTT	CASSTGTSGTDTQYF
TRBV7-3	TRBD1	-	TRBJ1-1	TGTGCCAGCAGCTCAACAGGGGTTAACACTGAAGCTTTCTTT	CASSSTGVNTEAFF
TRBV5-4	TRBD2	-	TRBJ2-1	TGTGCCAGCAGCCTGGGACTAGGGTCTTACAATGAGCAGTTCTTC	CASSLGLGSYNEQFF
TRBV18	-	-	TRBJ2-3	TGTGCCAGCTCACCAGCTACCGGGACTTTGGTCACAGATACGCAGTATTTT	CASSPATGTLVTDTQYF
TRBV4-1	-	-	TRBJ1-4	TGCGCCAGCAGCCAAGATCCCCCCCAGGGAGGTGAAAAACTGTTTTTT	CASSQDPPQGGEKLFF
TRBV27	-	-	TRBJ2-3	TGTGCCAGCAGTTCGCCGGGTGGTACAGATACGCAGTATTTT	CASSSPGGTDTQYF
TRBV7-8	-	-	TRBJ2-7	TGTGCCAGCAGCCGTTTGGGGGCCGGGACACTGGCCTACGAGCAGTACTTC	CASSRLGAGTLAYEQYF
TRBV29-1	TRBD2	-	TRBJ2-7	TGCAGCGCTAGCGGGGATTACTACGAGCAGTACTTC	CSASGDYYEQYF
TRBV13	-	-	TRBJ1-2	TGTGCCAGCAGCTTACTGGGAGCTTCTGGCTACACCTTC	CASSLLGASGYTF
TRBV6-5	TRBD2	-	TRBJ2-2	TGTGCCAGCAGTCCGGGGCTAGCGGGACCCGGGGAGCTGTTTTTT	CASSPGLAGPGELFF
TRBV11-1	-	-	TRBJ2-1	TGTGCCAGCAGCTTAGAAGGACAGTCCTCCTACAATGAGCAGTTCTTC	CASSLEGQSSYNEQFF
TRBV12-3/TRBV12-4	-	once	TRBJ2-7	TGTGCCAGCAGCGCCAAAGGGGCAGGGGGGTTCTTC	CASSAKGAGGFF
TRBV24-1	-	-	TRBJ2-2	TGTGCCACCAGTGTCAGTCCCACCGGGGAGCTGTTTTTT	CATSVSPTGELFF
TRBV19	-	-	TRBJ1-1	TGTGCCAGTAGGGAACTGGGACTCTCAAACACTGAAGCTTTCTTT	CASRELGLSNTEAFF
TRBV7-8	-	-	TRBJ2-7	TGTGCCAGCAGCTCCAATTCAGGGCTAAATGCCTACGAGCAGTACTTC	CASSSNSGLNAYEQYF
TRBV4-3	TRBD2	-	TRBJ2-2	TGCGCCAGCAGCCATGGACTAGCGGGACCAGCCGGGGAGCTGTTTTTT	CASSHGLAGPAGELFF
TRBV18	TRBD2	once	TRBJ2-1	TGTGCCAGCTCACCGGGACAGATTAGCGGGAGGGCCTGGAGTGAGCAGTTCTTC	CASSPGQISGRAWSEQFF
TRBV28	-	-	TRBJ1-1	TGTGCCAGCAGGGTGTGGAGCACTGAAGCTTTCTTT	CASRVWSTEAFF
TRBV3-1/TRBV3-2	TRBD2	-	TRBJ2-7	TGTGCCAGCAGCCAAGTGCTCCTAGCGGGAGGCGAGCAGTACTTC	CASSQVLLAGGEQYF
TRBV7-2	TRBD2	-	TRBJ2-1	TGTGCCAGCAGCTTAGTTCAAACTAGCGGTTGGTTCTTC	CASSLVQTSGWFF
TRBV6-2/TRBV6-3	TRBD1	-	TRBJ2-1	TGTGCCAGCAGTTTCTTGAGGGACAGTCCGAACAATGAGCAGTTCTTC	CASSFLRDSPNNEQFF
TRBV24-1	TRBD1	-	TRBJ2-3	TGTGCCACCAGTGATCCGGGACAGAACACAGATACGCAGTATTTT	CATSDPGQNTDTQYF
TRBV9	-	once	TRBJ1-1	TGTGCCAGCAGCGTTGGGGAGGCTCGGGACACTGAAGCTTTCTTT	CASSVGEARDTEAFF
TRBV4-3	TRBD2	once	TRBJ2-7	TGCGCCAGCAGCCAAGATCGCGGGAGGAGCCACGAGCAGTACTTC	CASSQDRGRSHEQYF
TRBV27	TRBD1	-	TRBJ1-4	TGTGCCAGCAGAAGACAGGGGCCAACTAATGAAAAACTGTTTTTT	CASRRQGPTNEKLFF
TRBV19	-	few	TRBJ1-6	TGTGCCAGTAGTAACAGCATTTCCTATAATTCACCCCTCCACTTT	CASSNSISYNSPLHF
TRBV5-1	-	-	TRBJ2-3	TGCGCCAGCAGCCAGATAGCGTCAGATACGCAGTATTTT	CASSQIASDTQYF
TRBV5-1	-	-	TRBJ2-1	TGCGCCAGCAGCTTCGAGCCAAATGCCTACAATGAGCAGTTCTTC	CASSFEPNAYNEQFF
TRBV6-5	TRBD1	-	TRBJ1-1	TGTGCCAGCATCCAACAGGGGGGATCCACTGAAGCTTTCTTT	CASIQQGGSTEAFF
TRBV19	-	-	TRBJ2-2	TGTGCCAGTAGTATATTGTCTGTGTTCTACACCGGGGAGCTGTTTTTT	CASSILSVFYTGELFF
TRBV5-5	TRBD1	-	TRBJ1-1	TGTGCCAGCAGCTGGGGACAGGGGGACACTGAAGCTTTCTTT	CASSWGQGDTEAFF
TRBV7-8	-	few	TRBJ2-3	TGTGCCAGCAGCTTACCCGGGGAGGGGGGCACAGATACGCAGTATTTT	CASSLPGEGGTDTQYF